The clone carrying this T cell receptor (beta chain) was recorded at least ten times. The data derive from a study of regulatory T cells in long-lasting Graves disease. The sample's time point: newly diagnosed GD, antithyroid drugs for less than 3 months. PBMC-extracted RNA yielded the TCR library. The authors drew patients from an endocrinology department in Xi'an, China. With iRepertoire HTBI primers and Arm-PCR of CDR3 regions, TCR beta libraries were built. TCRdb re-called the multiplex PCR reads with MiXCR, one entry per CDR3 protein. This sample yields around 450,000 distinct CDR3 sequences, of which around 14% are seen a single time; 16% belongs to the top ten. The CDR3 contains 17 residues. V lost 5 bases to trimming and J lost 4 bases, with 23 bases between them. Germline lookup yields CDR1 SGHAT and CDR2 FQNNGV. The sample also formed part of further work on T cells in Graves' hyperthyroidism and ophthalmopathy.

The sequences come from peripheral blood mononuclear cells (PBMCs), collected at new diagnosis, from a patient treated with antithyroid drugs. This rearrangement joins TRBV11-2 to TRBJ2-5; TRBD2 might be the D (6 bases). The receptor was derived from a woman in her thirties with Graves disease. CDR3 loop: CASSHKTSTPLGETQYF. CDR3 coding DNA: TGTGCCAGCAGCCATAAAACTAGCACCCCCCTTGGAGAGACCCAGTACTTC.